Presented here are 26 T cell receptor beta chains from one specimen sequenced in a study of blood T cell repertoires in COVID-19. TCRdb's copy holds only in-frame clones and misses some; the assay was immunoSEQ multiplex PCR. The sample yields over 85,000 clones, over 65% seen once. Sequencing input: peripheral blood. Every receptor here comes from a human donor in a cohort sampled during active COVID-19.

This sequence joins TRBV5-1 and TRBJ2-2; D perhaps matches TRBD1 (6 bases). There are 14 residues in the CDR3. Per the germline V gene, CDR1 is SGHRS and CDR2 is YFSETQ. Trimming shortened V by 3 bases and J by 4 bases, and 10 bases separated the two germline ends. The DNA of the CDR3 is TGCGCCAGCAGCTCGGGACAAAGCACCGGGGAGCTGTTTTTT. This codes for CASSSGQSTGELFF. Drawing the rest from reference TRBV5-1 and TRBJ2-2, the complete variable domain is KAGVTQTPRYLIKTRGQQVTLSCSPISGHRSVSWYQQTPGQGLQFLFEYFSETQRNKGNFPGRFSGRQFSNSRSEMNVSTLELGDSALYLCASSSGQSTGELFFGEGSRLTVL.

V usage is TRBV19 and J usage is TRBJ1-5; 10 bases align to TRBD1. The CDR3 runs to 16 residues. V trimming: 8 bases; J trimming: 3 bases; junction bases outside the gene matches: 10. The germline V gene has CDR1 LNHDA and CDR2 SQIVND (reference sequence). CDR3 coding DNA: TGTGCCAGTCGGGACAGGGGTAACTTCAACAATCAGCCCCAGCATTTT. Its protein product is CASRDRGNFNNQPQHF.

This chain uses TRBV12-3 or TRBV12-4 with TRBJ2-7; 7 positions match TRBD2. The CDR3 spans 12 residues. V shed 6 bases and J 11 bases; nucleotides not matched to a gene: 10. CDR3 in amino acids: CASRASGGGEYF. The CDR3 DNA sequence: TGTGCCAGCAGGGCTTCTGGGGGGGGAGAGTACTTC.

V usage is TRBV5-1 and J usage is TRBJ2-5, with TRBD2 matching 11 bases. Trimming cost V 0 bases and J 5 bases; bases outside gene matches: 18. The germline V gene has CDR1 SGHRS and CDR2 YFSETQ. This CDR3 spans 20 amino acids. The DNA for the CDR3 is TGCGCCAGCAGCTTGGGCTTCGTGGCTAGCGGGGGGCCCCGCGGGGAGACCCAGTACTTC. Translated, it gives CASSLGFVASGGPRGETQYF.

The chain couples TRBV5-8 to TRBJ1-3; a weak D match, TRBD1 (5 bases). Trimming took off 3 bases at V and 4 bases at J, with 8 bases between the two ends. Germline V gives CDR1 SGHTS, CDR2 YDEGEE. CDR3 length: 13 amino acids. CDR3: CASSSRQGNTIYF. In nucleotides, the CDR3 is TGTGCCAGCAGCTCCAGACAGGGAAACACCATATATTTT.

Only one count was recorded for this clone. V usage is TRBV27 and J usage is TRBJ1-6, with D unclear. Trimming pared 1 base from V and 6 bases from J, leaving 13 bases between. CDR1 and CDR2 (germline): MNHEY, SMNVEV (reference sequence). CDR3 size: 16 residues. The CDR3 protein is CASSLLSGIGNSPLHF. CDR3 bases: TGTGCCAGCAGTTTATTATCGGGGATAGGTAATTCACCCCTCCACTTT.

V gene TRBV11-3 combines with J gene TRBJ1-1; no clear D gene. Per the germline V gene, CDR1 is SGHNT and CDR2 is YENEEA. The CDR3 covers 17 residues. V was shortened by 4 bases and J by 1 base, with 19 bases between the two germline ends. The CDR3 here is CASSSGRVGRTNTEAFF. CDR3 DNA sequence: TGTGCCAGCAGCTCCGGACGGGTGGGGAGGACGAACACTGAAGCTTTCTTT.

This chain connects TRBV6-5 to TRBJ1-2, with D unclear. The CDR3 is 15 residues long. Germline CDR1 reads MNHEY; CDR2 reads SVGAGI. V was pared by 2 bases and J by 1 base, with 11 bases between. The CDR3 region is CASSYTQAFNYGYTF. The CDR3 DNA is TGTGCCAGCAGTTACACCCAGGCGTTTAACTATGGCTACACCTTC.

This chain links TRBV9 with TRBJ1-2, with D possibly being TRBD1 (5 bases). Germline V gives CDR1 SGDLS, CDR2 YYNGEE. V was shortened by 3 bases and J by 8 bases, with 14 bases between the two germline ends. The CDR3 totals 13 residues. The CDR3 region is CASSAQGIQGYTF. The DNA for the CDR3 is TGTGCCAGCAGCGCTCAGGGTATCCAAGGCTACACCTTC.

The DNA for the CDR3 is TGTGCCAGCAGCTTAGCCCCGACTAGCGGGGCCCAAGAGACCCAGTACTTC. Translation gives CASSLAPTSGAQETQYF. The chain recombines TRBV7-2 with TRBJ2-5, with TRBD2 matching 11 bases. After removal of 0 bases from V and 1 base from J, the junction contained 4 bases not matched to a gene. The CDR3 is 17 residues long. CDR1 is SGHTA and CDR2 is FQGNSA in the germline V gene.

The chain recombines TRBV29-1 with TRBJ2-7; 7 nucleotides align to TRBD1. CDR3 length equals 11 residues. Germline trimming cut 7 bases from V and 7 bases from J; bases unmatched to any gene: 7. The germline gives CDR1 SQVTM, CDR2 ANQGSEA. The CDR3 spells CSGLQGFEQYF. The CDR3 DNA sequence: TGCAGCGGACTACAGGGGTTTGAGCAGTACTTC.

In DNA, the CDR3 is TGTGCCAGCAGCCGAAACCGGGACAGGGATCAGCCCCAGCATTTT. It codes for CASSRNRDRDQPQHF. V gene TRBV5-8 combines with J gene TRBJ1-5, with 9 bases identical to TRBD1. Germline loops: CDR1 SGHTS, CDR2 YDEGEE. Germline trimming cut 4 bases from V and 5 bases from J; bases unmatched to any gene: 7. This CDR3 spans 15 amino acids.

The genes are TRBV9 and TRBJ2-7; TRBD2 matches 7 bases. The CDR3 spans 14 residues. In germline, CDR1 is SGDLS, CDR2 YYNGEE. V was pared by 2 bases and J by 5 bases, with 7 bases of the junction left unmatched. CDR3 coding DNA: TGTGCCAGCAGCGTTGGGGGGGAAATAAACGAGCAGTACTTC. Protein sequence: CASSVGGEINEQYF. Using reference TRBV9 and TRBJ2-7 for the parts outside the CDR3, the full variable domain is DSGVTQTPKHLITATGQRVTLRCSPRSGDLSVYWYQQSLDQGLQFLIQYYNGEERAKGNILERFSAQQFPDLHSELNLSSLELGDSALYFCASSVGGEINEQYFGPGTRLTVT.

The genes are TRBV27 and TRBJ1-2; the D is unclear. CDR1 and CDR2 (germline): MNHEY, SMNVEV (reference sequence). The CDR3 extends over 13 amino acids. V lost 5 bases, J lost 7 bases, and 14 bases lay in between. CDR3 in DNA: TGTGCCAGCAGTCCCCTCGGAGGATTTGGCTACACCTTC. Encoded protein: CASSPLGGFGYTF.

CDR3 sequence (DNA): TGTGCCAGCAGCCCGGTAGGGGGGGCGGGGAATGAGCAGTTCTTC. Translation: CASSPVGGAGNEQFF. The chain links TRBV5-4 to TRBJ2-1; perhaps TRBD2 as D (7 bases). With 4 bases removed from V and 7 bases from J, the gap between germline ends came to 18 bases. The CDR3 totals 15 residues. Looked up from germline, CDR1 is SGHNT and CDR2 is YYREEE (reference sequence).

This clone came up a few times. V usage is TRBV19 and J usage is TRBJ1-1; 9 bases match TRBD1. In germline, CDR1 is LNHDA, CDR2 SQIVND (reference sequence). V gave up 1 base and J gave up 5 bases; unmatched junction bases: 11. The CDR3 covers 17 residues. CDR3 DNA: TGTGCCAGTAGTATAGCCGGGACAGGGAATGCGAAAACTGAAGCTTTCTTT. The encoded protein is CASSIAGTGNAKTEAFF. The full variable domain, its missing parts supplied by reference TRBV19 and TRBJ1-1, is DGGITQSPKYLFRKEGQNVTLSCEQNLNHDAMYWYRQDPGQGLRLIYYSQIVNDFQKGDIAEGYSVSREKKESFPLTVTSAQKNPTAFYLCASSIAGTGNAKTEAFFGQGTRLTVV.

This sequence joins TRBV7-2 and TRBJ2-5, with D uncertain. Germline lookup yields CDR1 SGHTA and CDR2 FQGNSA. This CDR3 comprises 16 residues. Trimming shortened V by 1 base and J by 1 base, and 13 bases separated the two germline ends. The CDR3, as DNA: TGTGCCAGCAGCTTAGTTGTAGCCCCGACCCAAGAGACCCAGTACTTC. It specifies CASSLVVAPTQETQYF.

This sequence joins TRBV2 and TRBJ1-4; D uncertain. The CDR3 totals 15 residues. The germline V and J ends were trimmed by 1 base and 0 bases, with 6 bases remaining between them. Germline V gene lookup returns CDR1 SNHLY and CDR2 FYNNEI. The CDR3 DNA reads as TGTGCCAGCAGTGAAGGGGCAGCAACTAATGAAAAACTGTTTTTT. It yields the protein CASSEGAATNEKLFF.

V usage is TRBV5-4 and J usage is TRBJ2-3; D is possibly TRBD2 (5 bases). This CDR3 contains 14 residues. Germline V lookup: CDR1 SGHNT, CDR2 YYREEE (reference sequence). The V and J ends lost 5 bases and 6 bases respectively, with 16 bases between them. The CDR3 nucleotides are TGTGCCAGCAGTACAGCCGGGGTGAAGGATACGCAGTATTTT. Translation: CASSTAGVKDTQYF.

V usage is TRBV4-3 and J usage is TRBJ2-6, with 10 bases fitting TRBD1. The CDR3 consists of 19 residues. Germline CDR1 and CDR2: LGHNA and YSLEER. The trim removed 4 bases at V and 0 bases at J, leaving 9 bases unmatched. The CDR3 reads CASSRQTGQGYSGANVLTF. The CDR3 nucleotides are TGCGCCAGCAGCCGACAAACGGGACAGGGGTACTCTGGGGCCAACGTCCTGACTTTC.

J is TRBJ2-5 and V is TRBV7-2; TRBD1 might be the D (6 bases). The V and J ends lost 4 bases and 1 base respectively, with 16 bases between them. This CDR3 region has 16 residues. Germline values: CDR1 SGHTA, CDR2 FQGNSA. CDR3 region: CASSSPPGQVQETQYF. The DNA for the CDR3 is TGTGCCAGCAGCTCACCCCCGGGACAAGTCCAAGAGACCCAGTACTTC.

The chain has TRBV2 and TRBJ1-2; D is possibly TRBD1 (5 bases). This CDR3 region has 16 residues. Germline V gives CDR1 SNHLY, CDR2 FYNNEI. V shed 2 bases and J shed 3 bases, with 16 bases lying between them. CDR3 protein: CASSEHGTGADYGYTF. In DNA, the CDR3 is TGTGCCAGCAGTGAACACGGAACAGGCGCTGACTATGGCTACACCTTC.

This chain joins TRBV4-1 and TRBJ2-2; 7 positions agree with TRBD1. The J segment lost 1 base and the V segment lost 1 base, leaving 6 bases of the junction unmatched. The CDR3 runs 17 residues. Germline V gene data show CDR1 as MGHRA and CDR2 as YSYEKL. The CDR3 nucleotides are TGCGCCAGCAGCCAAGTAGGGGGCCCTAAGAACACCGGGGAGCTGTTTTTT. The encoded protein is CASSQVGGPKNTGELFF.

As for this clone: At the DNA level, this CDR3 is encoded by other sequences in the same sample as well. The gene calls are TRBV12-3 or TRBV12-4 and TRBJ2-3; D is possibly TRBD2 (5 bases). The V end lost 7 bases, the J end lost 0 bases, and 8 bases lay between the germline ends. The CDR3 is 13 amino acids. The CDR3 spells CASKRASTDTQYF. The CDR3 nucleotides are TGTGCCAGCAAGAGGGCTAGCACAGATACGCAGTATTTT.

The CDR3 nucleotides are TGCGCCAGCAGCTTAAATCCGGGTTCCTACGAGCAGTACTTC. Translating gives CASSLNPGSYEQYF. V and J are TRBV5-1 and TRBJ2-7; D is ambiguous. The CDR3 sequence is 14 residues long. Germline assignment: CDR1 SGHRS and CDR2 YFSETQ. V was trimmed by 2 bases and J by 1 base, leaving 10 bases between them.

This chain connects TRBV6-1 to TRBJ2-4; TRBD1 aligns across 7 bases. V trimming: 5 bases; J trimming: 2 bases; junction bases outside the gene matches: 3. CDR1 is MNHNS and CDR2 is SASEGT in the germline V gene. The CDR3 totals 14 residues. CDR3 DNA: TGTGCCAGCAGTCCGACAGGGTCCAAAAACATTCAGTACTTC. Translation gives CASSPTGSKNIQYF.